This TCR beta chain was obtained from a study of identical twins. Regarding the study as a whole: Alpha sequences that were out-of-frame and twin-shared showed an excess of low generation probability. In monozygotic twins, models underestimated the sharing of out-of-frame TCR alpha. Insertions ran lower in abundant cord blood beta clonotypes, though not in memory repertoires.

In TCRdb, the 5' RACE reads were re-called with MiXCR into one record per CDR3 protein. Of a few hundred thousand distinct CDR3 sequences in the sample, around 9% were seen once. Healthy Caucasians made up all donors. This clonotype was counted ten times or more. Its antigen is undetermined. This CDR3 spans 16 amino acids. V was pared by 5 bases and J by 2 bases, with 16 bases between. The germline CDR1 and CDR2 sequences are MNHEY and SMNVEV (reference sequence). The sample comprised naive T cells sorted from blood. The chain carries TRBV27 and TRBJ2-1; D is possibly TRBD2 (6 bases). The TCR was taken from a woman between 50 and 59 years old in good health. Here the CDR3 DNA reads TGTGCCAGCAGTCCTGCTGCGGGGCCACCCTACAATGAGCAGTTCTTC. Translating gives CASSPAAGPPYNEQFF.